This TCR beta chain appears in the sequencing data of a study of T cell clonotyping in hematopoietic cell transplantation. General study points: At the given depth, recipient repertoires were over 97% de novo clonotypes.

The repertoire was sequenced with immunoSEQ multiplex PCR; TCRdb's copy has only in-frame clones and lacks some. The sample lists some 4,200 clones; more than 75% were seen once. Recipients were bled about 28 days pretransplant and at posttransplant days 30, 100, 180. V was clipped by 5 bases and J by 5 bases; unmatched bases: 12. This CDR3 has 16 amino acids. Germline-derived CDR1 and CDR2 are SGHAT and FQNNGV. About this clone: What it recognizes is unknown.

V gene TRBV11-2 combines with J gene TRBJ2-5, with 9 bases matching TRBD2. The sample consisted of peripheral blood mononuclear cells, taken 100 days after allogeneic stem cell transplant. The sequence came from a male patient in his fifties or sixties who had an allogeneic stem cell transplant from an unrelated donor, so the T cells may come from the graft donor. Some clones in this sample may be carry-over from other donors' samples. Here the CDR3 reads CASSPRASGVLETQYF. CDR3 coding DNA: TGTGCCAGCAGCCCCAGGGCTAGCGGGGTTCTGGAGACCCAGTACTTC. Full variable domain (outside the CDR3, taken from reference TRBV11-2 and TRBJ2-5): EAGVAQSPRYKIIEKRQSVAFWCNPISGHATLYWYQQILGQGPKLLIQFQNNGVVDDSQLPKDRFSAERLKGVDSTLKIQPAKLEDSAVYLCASSPRASGVLETQYFGPGTRLLVL.